Shown below are 22 T cell receptor beta chains from a single sample sequenced in a study of cytomegalovirus exposure and HLA in healthy donors. The data were produced by immunoSEQ multiplex PCR, yet TCRdb's version contains in-frame clones alone and is incomplete. The sample records roughly 120,000 clones, around 89% being singletons. The specimen was PBMCs. Every receptor here comes from a man younger than 35 in good health and CMV-seronegative.

The CDR3 protein is CASSRTGTGSGEQYF. The CDR3, as DNA: TGTGCCAGCAGCCGGACCGGGACAGGGTCCGGCGAGCAGTACTTC. The V gene is TRBV11-2, the J gene TRBJ2-7, with TRBD1 matching 9 bases. V dropped 5 bases and J dropped 6; count of bases not matched to a gene: 11. Germline V gene sequence: CDR1 SGHAT, CDR2 FQNNGV. The CDR3 length is 15 residues.

This chain connects TRBV7-9 to TRBJ1-6; D is perhaps TRBD1 (6 bases). The CDR3 runs to 16 residues. Germline V lookup: CDR1 SEHNR, CDR2 FQNEAQ (reference sequence). V dropped 4 bases and J dropped 7 bases, with 17 bases sitting between them. The CDR3 protein is CASSSRIQGSNSPLHF. CDR3 bases: TGTGCCAGCAGCTCAAGGATACAGGGATCCAATTCACCCCTCCACTTT. Complete variable domain (other parts from reference TRBV7-9 and TRBJ1-6): DTGVSQNPRHKITKRGQNVTFRCDPISEHNRLYWYRQTLGQGPEFLTYFQNEAQLEKSRLLSDRFSAERPKGSFSTLEIQRTEQGDSAMYLCASSSRIQGSNSPLHFGNGTRLTVT.

This clone was observed a single time. The chain joins TRBV7-9 to TRBJ1-2; 7 bases are a match to TRBD1. Germline loops: CDR1 SEHNR, CDR2 FQNEAQ (reference sequence). The CDR3 is 14 residues long. The ends lost 8 bases at V and 0 bases at J; junction bases unmatched: 6. The CDR3 loop is CASGDRASNYGYTF. The CDR3 DNA reads as TGTGCCAGCGGGGACAGAGCATCTAACTATGGCTACACCTTC.

A single count supports this clone. This CDR3 reads CASRRVGGNTEAFF. In DNA, the CDR3 is TGCGCCAGCAGAAGAGTCGGAGGGAACACTGAAGCTTTCTTT. The V and J genes are TRBV5-1 and TRBJ1-1; no reliable D call. CDR1 is SGHRS and CDR2 is YFSETQ in the germline V gene. V was clipped by 5 bases and J by 1 base, with 12 bases between them. This CDR3 has 14 amino acids. The full variable domain, rest sourced from reference TRBV5-1 and TRBJ1-1, is KAGVTQTPRYLIKTRGQQVTLSCSPISGHRSVSWYQQTPGQGLQFLFEYFSETQRNKGNFPGRFSGRQFSNSRSEMNVSTLELGDSALYLCASRRVGGNTEAFFGQGTRLTVV.

V gene TRBV14 combines with J gene TRBJ2-6; 9 bases agree with TRBD1. The V gene's germline CDR1 is SGHDN and CDR2 FVKESK. The CDR3 length is 18 residues. The V gene end was trimmed by 3 bases and the J gene end by 2 bases; junction bases not matched to a gene: 8. Here the CDR3 reads CASSHYTGGAAGANVLTF. The CDR3 DNA reads TGTGCCAGCAGCCATTACACAGGGGGCGCAGCTGGGGCCAACGTCCTGACTTTC.

The chain links TRBV11-3 to TRBJ2-7; TRBD1 matches 9 bases. Trimming removed 1 base from V and 4 bases from J; junction bases left unmatched: 2. There are 14 residues in the CDR3. Germline V gives CDR1 SGHNT, CDR2 YENEEA. DNA for the CDR3: TGTGCCAGCAGCTTAGTCGGGACAGGGTACGAGCAGTACTTC. Its protein product is CASSLVGTGYEQYF.

This chain links TRBV29-1 with TRBJ1-1, with no clear D. This CDR3 region has 11 residues. Germline loops: CDR1 SQVTM, CDR2 ANQGSEA. Trimming removed 6 bases from V and 4 bases from J, with 9 bases in between. The CDR3 spells CSVDPGTEAFF. The DNA of the CDR3 is TGCAGCGTCGACCCGGGCACTGAAGCTTTCTTT.

J is TRBJ2-7 and V is TRBV18; 10 bases match TRBD2. The CDR3 length is 16 residues. CDR1 and CDR2 from the germline V gene are KGHSH and LQKENI. J lost 2 bases, V lost 3 bases, and 7 bases had no gene match. The CDR3, as DNA: TGTGCCAGCTCACCCGGGGTAGCGGGGGGAGCCTACGAGCAGTACTTC. Translated: CASSPGVAGGAYEQYF.

The rearrangement links TRBV21-1 to TRBJ2-1; no DNA check was done on the table's D call, TRBD2. TRBV21-1 counts as a pseudogene. This CDR3 comprises 13 residues. CDR3 sequence reads: CASSKTSGNEQFF. For the CDR3, the DNA is TGTGCCAGCAGCAAGACTAGCGGGAATGAGCAGTTCTTC.

V usage is TRBV12-5 and J usage is TRBJ2-3; D might be TRBD2 (6 bases). V was cut by 0 bases and J by 1 base, with 11 bases left in between. The germline V gene encodes CDR1 LGHNT and CDR2 FRNRAP. CDR3 length equals 16 residues. The CDR3, as DNA: TGTGCTAGTGGTTTGGTACTCGGGAGACGCACAGATACGCAGTATTTT. The encoded protein is CASGLVLGRRTDTQYF.

The chain combines TRBV19 with TRBJ2-3, with D perhaps TRBD2 (5 bases). Trimming left V 7 bases short and J 0 bases short, with 11 bases between. Looked up from germline, CDR1 is LNHDA and CDR2 is SQIVND (reference sequence). The CDR3 contains 14 residues. The CDR3 DNA follows: TGTGCCAGTAAGGTCGGGGTTAGCACAGATACGCAGTATTTT. It is translated as CASKVGVSTDTQYF.

This clone has more than one count but fewer than ten. The chain carries TRBV15 and TRBJ2-7; 9 nucleotides line up with TRBD1. The CDR3 has 14 residues. Germline V CDR1 and CDR2: LNHNV, YYDKDF (reference sequence). V gave up 3 bases and J gave up 5 bases; unmatched junction bases: 5. The CDR3 loop is CATSREDRGHEQYF. The CDR3 DNA reads as TGTGCCACCAGCAGGGAGGACAGGGGCCACGAGCAGTACTTC.

The rearrangement links TRBV11-2 to TRBJ2-7; 7 bases fit TRBD2. The CDR3 runs to 15 residues. V dropped 5 bases and J dropped 5; count of bases not matched to a gene: 12. The germline V gene has CDR1 SGHAT and CDR2 FQNNGV. CDR3 sequence (DNA): TGTGCCAGCAGCCCCCGTAACGGGAGGTCAGACGAGCAGTACTTC. Translating it yields CASSPRNGRSDEQYF.

Here the CDR3 DNA reads TGTGCCGGGGGACGGGGACAGGGAAACGATGAGCAGTTCTTC. Its translation: CAGGRGQGNDEQFF. The chain links TRBV30 to TRBJ2-1; 9 bases are shared with TRBD1. The CDR3 has 14 residues. The junction had 13 bases not matched to a gene; V was cut back by 8 bases and J by 8 bases. Germline loops: CDR1 GTSNPN, CDR2 SVGIG (reference sequence).

A few counts support this clone. The rearrangement links TRBV27 to TRBJ1-2; weak D call: TRBD1 (6 bases). The V and J ends lost 5 bases and 6 bases respectively, with 10 bases between them. Germline V gene lookup returns CDR1 MNHEY and CDR2 SMNVEV (reference sequence). The length of the CDR3 is 12 residues. CDR3 nucleotide sequence: TGTGCCAGCAGTGACGGACAGAATGGCTACACCTTC. It specifies CASSDGQNGYTF.

This chain joins TRBV5-1 and TRBJ2-2; 9 nucleotides line up with TRBD1. Germline lookup yields CDR1 SGHRS and CDR2 YFSETQ. V shed 4 bases and J 3 bases; nucleotides not matched to a gene: 4. This CDR3 contains 15 residues. The CDR3, as DNA: TGCGCCAGCAGCCTAGACAGGGGGTACACCGGGGAGCTGTTTTTT. This gives the protein CASSLDRGYTGELFF.

The chain is built from TRBV27 and TRBJ2-7; D possibly corresponds to TRBD2 (5 bases). The CDR3 spans 14 residues. The V and J ends lost 4 bases and 3 bases respectively, with 13 bases between them. CDR1 MNHEY and CDR2 SMNVEV come from the germline V gene (reference sequence). The CDR3 DNA reads TGTGCCAGCAGTTCGGGTCCCGAGGGCTACGAGCAGTACTTC. Its translation is CASSSGPEGYEQYF.

This clone was recorded a few times. The genes are TRBV7-9 and TRBJ2-1, with D possibly matching TRBD1 (6 bases). The CDR3 is made up of 13 amino acids. Trimming left V 5 bases short and J 10 bases short, with 15 bases between. The germline V gene has CDR1 SEHNR and CDR2 FQNEAQ (reference sequence). CDR3 residues: CASSKDRLSEQFF. CDR3 coding DNA: TGTGCCAGCAGCAAAGACAGGTTGAGCGAGCAGTTCTTC.

The V gene is TRBV10-3, the J gene TRBJ2-1, with D tentatively TRBD2 (6 bases). CDR1 and CDR2 (germline): ENHRY, SYGVKD. Trimming shortened V by 2 bases and J by 4 bases, and 12 bases separated the two germline ends. This CDR3 has 15 amino acids. The CDR3 DNA is TGTGCCATCAGTGAGACGGCGGGGTATTACAATGAGCAGTTCTTC. Its protein is CAISETAGYYNEQFF.

The chain links TRBV6-5 to TRBJ2-7, with a possible D match to TRBD2 (6 bases). V dropped 7 bases and J dropped 2 bases, with 18 bases sitting between them. The CDR3 has 15 amino acids. Looked up from germline, CDR1 is MNHEY and CDR2 is SVGAGI. The CDR3 is CASTSTGGPPYEQYF. CDR3 nucleotides: TGTGCCAGCACCAGTACAGGAGGGCCACCCTACGAGCAGTACTTC.

The chain carries TRBV29-1 and TRBJ1-1; D gene uncertain. Germline values: CDR1 SQVTM, CDR2 ANQGSEA. V dropped 1 base and J dropped 3 bases, with 15 bases sitting between them. This CDR3 comprises 15 residues. The CDR3 loop reads CSVEVPGLLYTEAFF. CDR3 DNA: TGCAGCGTTGAAGTTCCCGGACTCCTCTACACTGAAGCTTTCTTT. The full variable domain, rest sourced from reference TRBV29-1 and TRBJ1-1, is SAVISQKPSRDICQRGTSLTIQCQVDSQVTMMFWYRQQPGQSLTLIATANQGSEATYESGFVIDKFPISRPNLTFSTLTVSNMSPEDSSIYLCSVEVPGLLYTEAFFGQGTRLTVV.

The rearrangement uses TRBV13 and TRBJ1-3; D gene unclear. The CDR3 sequence is 13 residues long. V was trimmed by 1 base and J by 4 bases, leaving 5 bases between them. Germline V gives CDR1 PRHDT, CDR2 FYEKMQ (reference sequence). CDR3: CASSLDGGNTIYF. For the CDR3, the DNA is TGTGCCAGCAGCTTAGACGGGGGAAACACCATATATTTT.